A single sample is the source of the 8 T cell receptor beta chains below, sequenced in a study of T cell changes during pregnancy in multiple sclerosis. Libraries were prepared by immunoSEQ multiplex PCR; TCRdb keeps only in-frame clonotypes and omits some of them. This sample has about 44,000 clones, with about 95% found just once. This sample comprised peripheral blood, obtained in the second trimester of pregnancy. These receptors originate from a female donor with multiple sclerosis, enrolled in a pregnancy study.

This clone appeared a single time. This rearrangement joins TRBV7-8 to TRBJ1-2; D might be TRBD1 (5 bases). Between the trimmed V and J ends, which lost 1 base and 2 bases, there was a span of 8 bases. CDR3 size: 14 residues. The germline gives CDR1 SGHVS, CDR2 FQNEAQ. CDR3 nucleotide sequence: TGTGCCAGCAGCTTAGGTCCAGGGAACTATGGCTACACCTTC. Translating gives CASSLGPGNYGYTF.

The chain combines TRBV28 with TRBJ1-1; D gene ambiguous. This CDR3 spans 12 amino acids. The germline V gene encodes CDR1 MDHEN and CDR2 SYDVKM. V was clipped by 2 bases and J by 11 bases, with 12 bases between them. The CDR3 reads CASSLLFHLAFF. The CDR3 DNA sequence: TGTGCCAGCAGTTTACTGTTCCACTTGGCTTTCTTT. The full variable domain, with the rest looked up from reference TRBV28 and TRBJ1-1, is DVKVTQSSRYLVKRTGEKVFLECVQDMDHENMFWYRQDPGLGLRLIYFSYDVKMKEKGDIPEGYSVSREKKERFSLILESASTNQTSMYLCASSLLFHLAFFGQGTRLTVV.

The chain recombines TRBV9 with TRBJ2-7; TRBD2 matches at 16 bases. The CDR3 is 17 amino acids. Germline values: CDR1 SGDLS, CDR2 YYNGEE. V was clipped by 2 bases and J by 4 bases; unmatched bases: 6. The CDR3 DNA reads TGTGCCAGCAGCGTGGGGACTAGCGGGGGGGATTATTACGAGCAGTACTTC. It codes for CASSVGTSGGDYYEQYF.

The rearrangement uses TRBV27 and TRBJ2-3, with D maybe TRBD1 (6 bases). Trimming stripped 6 bases from V and 3 bases from J, with 16 bases between. The CDR3 spans 15 residues. The germline V gene encodes CDR1 MNHEY and CDR2 SMNVEV (reference sequence). CDR3 region: CASSSWGRGTDTQYF. The CDR3 DNA reads TGTGCCAGCAGCTCCTGGGGCAGGGGAACAGATACGCAGTATTTT.

This chain joins TRBV7-2 and TRBJ1-1; 8 bases align to TRBD1. Germline V gives CDR1 SGHTA, CDR2 FQGNSA. The CDR3 consists of 15 residues. Losses at the gene ends were 5 bases for V and 1 base for J; bases not matched to a gene: 6. This chain's CDR3 is CASSVRGLTNTEAFF. CDR3 DNA sequence: TGTGCCAGCAGCGTCAGGGGGCTAACGAACACTGAAGCTTTCTTT.

The chain links TRBV4-1 to TRBJ2-5; 10 positions agree with TRBD2. Per germline, CDR1 MGHRA and CDR2 YSYEKL. The CDR3 is 20 amino acids. The trim removed 0 bases at V and 3 bases at J, leaving 16 bases unmatched. The CDR3 DNA reads TGCGCCAGCAGCCAAGATATGGTCCTAGCGGGAGTTCTAGGGGAAGAGACCCAGTACTTC. Translated, it gives CASSQDMVLAGVLGEETQYF.

The chain links TRBV5-5 to TRBJ2-7; maybe TRBD1 (5 bases). Trimming removed 4 bases at V and 3 bases at J, with 14 bases between. Germline CDR1 is SGHKS and CDR2 is YYEKEE (reference sequence). The CDR3 extends over 14 amino acids. DNA of the CDR3: TGTGCCAGCAGCCTTACAGGAGTCCACTACGAGCAGTACTTC. Its translation is CASSLTGVHYEQYF.

The gene calls are TRBV4-3 and TRBJ1-1; no reliable D call. Germline CDR1 LGHNA, CDR2 YSLEER. The V end was cut by 1 base, the J end by 5 bases, with 8 bases between. The CDR3 contains 13 residues. The DNA of the CDR3 is TGCGCCAGCAGCCAAGTCCGCGCAACTGAAGCTTTCTTT. Translating gives CASSQVRATEAFF.